The 11 T cell receptor beta chains below all came from one sample that was sequenced in a study of T cell responses to AZD1222 COVID-19 vaccine. Some clones are missing from TCRdb's copy, which holds only in-frame ones; the method was immunoSEQ multiplex PCR. The sample records approximately 210,000 clones, 80% to 95% being singletons. The sample was peripheral blood, taken 28 days after the second AZD1222 dose. Source of these receptors: an adult who received the AZD1222 COVID-19 vaccine.

This chain uses TRBV5-4 with TRBJ2-1, with no clear D. CDR3 size: 15 residues. V lost 2 bases and J lost 4, with 13 bases in between. Germline CDR1 and CDR2: SGHNT and YYREEE (reference sequence). The CDR3 sequence is CASSFGVGLYNEQFF. CDR3 bases: TGTGCCAGCAGCTTCGGAGTAGGCCTATACAATGAGCAGTTCTTC. The full variable domain, with the rest looked up from reference TRBV5-4 and TRBJ2-1, is ETGVTQSPTHLIKTRGQQVTLRCSSQSGHNTVSWYQQALGQGPQFIFQYYREEENGRGNFPPRFSGLQFPNYSSELNVNALELDDSALYLCASSFGVGLYNEQFFGPGTRLTVL.

J is TRBJ2-1 and V is TRBV5-1; TRBD2 agrees at 12 bases. The CDR3 has 18 amino acids. Germline CDR1 is SGHRS and CDR2 is YFSETQ. With 4 bases clipped from V and 7 bases from J, the junction kept 15 bases outside the gene matches. CDR3 in amino acids: CASSVRQTSGSFGNEQFF. In DNA form, the CDR3 reads TGCGCCAGCAGCGTGCGCCAGACTAGCGGGAGTTTCGGTAATGAGCAGTTCTTC.

The rearrangement uses TRBV15 and TRBJ2-7; 7 nucleotides agree with TRBD1. The V gene end was trimmed by 0 bases and the J gene end by 2 bases; junction bases not matched to a gene: 7. The CDR3 runs to 16 residues. Germline-derived CDR1 and CDR2 are LNHNV and YYDKDF (reference sequence). CDR3 coding DNA: TGTGCCACCAGCAGAGAGTACGGCAGGGGGACCTACGAGCAGTACTTC. It translates to CATSREYGRGTYEQYF.

The V call is TRBV7-8, the J call TRBJ2-5, with a tentative D call TRBD2 (6 bases). The germline V gene has CDR1 SGHVS and CDR2 FQNEAQ. The CDR3 runs 15 residues. V dropped 5 bases and J dropped 5 bases, with 18 bases sitting between them. The CDR3 loop is CASSIRDSWWETQYF. The CDR3 DNA is TGTGCCAGCAGCATCCGGGACTCTTGGTGGGAGACCCAGTACTTC.

This chain joins TRBV28 and TRBJ2-1; 8 nucleotides line up with TRBD2. The CDR3 is 16 amino acids. The ends lost 3 bases at V and 3 bases at J; junction bases unmatched: 7. The germline gives CDR1 MDHEN, CDR2 SYDVKM. DNA of the CDR3: TGTGCCAGCAGTTTCATGAGGGCGGGGGGCTACAATGAGCAGTTCTTC. Translated: CASSFMRAGGYNEQFF.

This sequence joins TRBV5-1 and TRBJ1-3, with D unresolved. The germline V gene encodes CDR1 SGHRS and CDR2 YFSETQ. The CDR3 is 14 residues long. Trimming shortened V by 4 bases and J by 2 bases, and 10 bases separated the two germline ends. CDR3 loop: CASSPFGAGNTIYF. In nucleotides, the CDR3 is TGCGCCAGCAGCCCTTTCGGAGCTGGAAACACCATATATTTT. The whole variable domain, remainder taken from reference TRBV5-1 and TRBJ1-3, is KAGVTQTPRYLIKTRGQQVTLSCSPISGHRSVSWYQQTPGQGLQFLFEYFSETQRNKGNFPGRFSGRQFSNSRSEMNVSTLELGDSALYLCASSPFGAGNTIYFGEGSWLTVV.

The chain couples TRBV30 to TRBJ1-5; 8 nucleotides agree with TRBD1. The germline V gene encodes CDR1 GTSNPN and CDR2 SVGIG (reference sequence). This CDR3 is 14 amino acids long. V shed 2 bases and J 6 bases; nucleotides not matched to a gene: 6. The CDR3 sequence: CAWSTGTGSQPQHF. CDR3 nucleotides: TGTGCCTGGAGTACCGGGACAGGCAGTCAGCCCCAGCATTTT.

The V gene is TRBV5-1, the J gene TRBJ1-1; D not resolved. Germline values: CDR1 SGHRS, CDR2 YFSETQ. This CDR3 has 12 residues. Trimming pared 4 bases from V and 4 bases from J, leaving 8 bases between. The CDR3 bases are TGCGCCAGCAGCCCCCCCAGCACTGAAGCTTTCTTT. The encoded protein is CASSPPSTEAFF.

This clone was counted a single time. The rearrangement uses TRBV28 and TRBJ2-7; D gene ambiguous. This CDR3 contains 14 residues. Germline CDR1 MDHEN, CDR2 SYDVKM. V was shortened by 3 bases and J by 7 bases, with 16 bases between the two germline ends. CDR3 region: CASSFPIRALEQYF. CDR3 bases: TGTGCCAGCAGTTTCCCAATTAGGGCTCTGGAGCAGTACTTC.

Remarks on this clone: Within the sample, other DNA sequences also encode this same CDR3. The chain employs TRBV30 and TRBJ2-7; D is ambiguous. The ends were cut back, 2 bases at V and 1 base at J, with 3 bases in the middle. This CDR3 comprises 11 residues. The V gene's germline CDR1 is GTSNPN and CDR2 SVGIG (reference sequence). CDR3 DNA: TGTGCCTGGAGTCCATCCTACGAGCAGTACTTC. Its translation is CAWSPSYEQYF.

The chain is built from TRBV11-2 and TRBJ2-3, with D unclear. The CDR3 has 15 amino acids. With 3 bases removed from V and 2 bases from J, the gap between germline ends came to 12 bases. From germline, CDR1 is SGHAT and CDR2 FQNNGV. CDR3 protein: CASSFGLPDTDTQYF. CDR3 bases: TGTGCCAGCAGCTTCGGGCTTCCTGACACAGATACGCAGTATTTT.